These T cell receptor beta chains were read from a single sample in a study of T cell changes during pregnancy in multiple sclerosis. Generated by immunoSEQ multiplex PCR, the TCRdb table keeps only in-frame clones and is missing some. The table has more than 65,000 clones, just over 90% seen once. Here the sequenced sample was peripheral blood, taken in the first trimester of pregnancy. Receptors originate from a female donor with multiple sclerosis, enrolled in a pregnancy study. Each CDR3 is given with its conserved first and last residue. The D gene is left open where the match is weak. Only part of the rows carry a size: once, few, many, or a class if the clone is expanded.

j_call clone_size v_call d_call cdr3_aa cdr3_nt
TRBJ1-1 - TRBV5-4 TRBD1 CASSHRQGRVNTEAFF TGTGCCAGCAGCCATAGACAGGGACGAGTGAACACTGAAGCTTTCTTT
TRBJ2-1 - TRBV2 TRBD1 CASRRRETGGAYNEQFF TGTGCCAGCAGGCGACGCGAGACAGGGGGCGCCTACAATGAGCAGTTCTTC
TRBJ2-4 once TRBV2 - CASKGGRGRAGSKNIQYF TGTGCCAGCAAAGGGGGACGGGGAAGGGCTGGGTCCAAAAACATTCAGTACTTC
TRBJ2-7 many TRBV7-2 - CASSPSTGNTGQYF TGTGCCAGCAGCCCGTCGACTGGGAATACAGGGCAGTACTTC
TRBJ1-6 - TRBV5-6 - CASSLKSSWGLPLHF TGTGCCAGCAGCTTAAAGTCCAGTTGGGGGCTACCCCTCCACTTT
TRBJ2-7 - TRBV5-4 - CASSPRVGNWEQYF TGTGCCAGCAGCCCTCGGGTCGGGAATTGGGAGCAGTACTTC
TRBJ2-5 once TRBV30 TRBD2 CAWSLSGRAGETQYF TGTGCCTGGAGTTTGAGCGGGAGGGCCGGAGAGACCCAGTACTTC
TRBJ2-3 - TRBV9 - CASSVGGPSTDTQYF TGTGCCAGCAGCGTAGGCGGTCCTAGCACAGATACGCAGTATTTT
TRBJ2-7 - TRBV6-1 - CASSERGFYEQYF TGTGCCAGCAGTGAACGGGGGTTCTACGAGCAGTACTTC
TRBJ2-7 - TRBV27 - CASSLHIGVMTYEQYF TGTGCCAGCAGTTTACATATAGGAGTAATGACCTACGAGCAGTACTTC
TRBJ1-2 - TRBV6-5 - CASSSDRGYGYTF TGTGCCAGCAGTTCGGACAGAGGCTATGGCTACACCTTC
TRBJ2-7 - TRBV19 - CASSIGGSLNEQYF TGTGCCAGTAGTATAGGAGGGAGTCTCAACGAGCAGTACTTC
TRBJ1-1 few TRBV27 - CASSLSVNTEAFF TGTGCCAGCAGTTTGTCCGTGAACACTGAAGCTTTCTTT
TRBJ1-4 - TRBV2 - CASNKPQGTNEKLFF TGTGCCAGCAACAAGCCCCAGGGAACTAATGAAAAACTGTTTTTT
TRBJ1-5 - TRBV28 TRBD1 CASSLGWDSILVDQPQHF TGTGCCAGCAGTTTAGGGTGGGACAGTATTTTAGTTGATCAGCCCCAGCATTTT
TRBJ1-1 once TRBV9 - CASSYTSMNTEAFF TGTGCCAGCAGCTATACTAGCATGAACACTGAAGCTTTCTTT
TRBJ2-7 - TRBV5-1 - CASSLDTASYEQYF TGCGCCAGCAGCTTGGACACAGCATCCTACGAGCAGTACTTC
TRBJ2-6 - TRBV7-8 - CASRVPGVGANVLTF TGTGCCAGCAGGGTACCGGGGGTTGGGGCCAACGTCCTGACTTTC
TRBJ2-1 - TRBV7-9 - CASSPRGWEATYNEQFF TGTGCCAGCAGTCCAAGAGGGTGGGAGGCTACCTACAATGAGCAGTTCTTC
TRBJ1-1 - TRBV7-8 - CASSTRGFMNTEAFF TGTGCCAGCAGCACCCGCGGATTCATGAACACTGAAGCTTTCTTT
TRBJ2-1 - TRBV27 TRBD2 CASSLITVGGAQDNEQFF TGTGCCAGCAGTTTAATAACCGTCGGGGGGGCCCAGGACAATGAGCAGTTCTTC
TRBJ1-2 - TRBV7-8 - CASSFETGPPNYGYTF TGTGCCAGCAGCTTCGAGACAGGCCCCCCTAACTATGGCTACACCTTC
TRBJ2-3 - TRBV9 - CASSVRLRAQGTDTQYF TGTGCCAGCAGCGTACGACTGAGGGCTCAGGGCACAGATACGCAGTATTTT
TRBJ2-1 - TRBV19 TRBD2 CASSIETSGGPIYNEQFF TGTGCCAGTAGTATAGAAACTAGCGGGGGACCTATCTACAATGAGCAGTTCTTC
TRBJ2-5 once TRBV5-1 TRBD2 CASNPGGEETQYF TGCGCCAGCAACCCGGGAGGGGAAGAGACCCAGTACTTC
TRBJ2-3 - TRBV7-9 TRBD2 CATRGLAGSQSGDTQYF TGTGCCACCCGGGGACTAGCGGGGTCCCAGTCGGGAGATACGCAGTATTTT
TRBJ1-2 - TRBV11-2 TRBD1 CASSQPSAAGGYGYTF TGTGCCAGCAGCCAGCCCTCGGCCGCAGGGGGCTATGGCTACACCTTC
TRBJ2-4 - TRBV7-8 TRBD2 CASSSRRAGVSFGTKNIQYF TGTGCCAGCAGCTCCAGAAGAGCGGGGGTTTCATTTGGAACCAAAAACATTCAGTACTTC
TRBJ2-5 - TRBV7-2 TRBD1 CASSFSGTGEETQYF TGTGCCAGCAGCTTCAGCGGGACAGGGGAAGAGACCCAGTACTTC
TRBJ2-7 - TRBV7-9 TRBD2 CASSPLIAGGPSEQYF TGTGCCAGCAGCCCCCTTATAGCGGGGGGGCCTAGCGAGCAGTACTTC
TRBJ2-2 - TRBV27 - CASSSAGKSGELFF TGTGCCAGCAGTTCTGCAGGGAAGTCGGGGGAGCTGTTTTTT
TRBJ2-3 - TRBV7-2 TRBD2 CASSLSGGSRTDTQYF TGTGCCAGCAGCCTTAGCGGGGGGTCACGCACAGATACGCAGTATTTT
TRBJ2-3 - TRBV7-9 - CASSFDAPQSSALTDTQYF TGTGCCAGCAGCTTTGATGCCCCACAGTCTAGCGCGCTCACAGATACGCAGTATTTT
TRBJ1-2 - TRBV7-7 TRBD1 CASSPETGNYGYTF TGTGCCAGCAGCCCAGAGACAGGGAACTATGGCTACACCTTC
TRBJ2-1 once TRBV27 TRBD1 CASRLSKTGDLYNEQFF TGTGCCAGCAGACTCTCCAAAACAGGGGACCTCTACAATGAGCAGTTCTTC
TRBJ2-7 - TRBV5-8 - CASSALEIGEQYF TGTGCCAGCAGCGCTCTAGAGATCGGCGAGCAGTACTTC
TRBJ2-7 - TRBV11-2 TRBD2 CASRLAGDGEQYF TGTGCCAGCAGACTAGCGGGAGACGGTGAGCAGTACTTC
TRBJ2-1 - TRBV14 - CASSQGAGNEQFF TGTGCCAGCAGCCAAGGTGCGGGGAATGAGCAGTTCTTC
TRBJ1-5 - TRBV30 - CAWSPPQGGNQPQHF TGTGCCTGGAGTCCCCCACAGGGAGGCAATCAGCCCCAGCATTTT
TRBJ2-7 - TRBV7-2 TRBD2 CASSLSSGYYEQYF TGTGCCAGCAGCTTGTCTAGCGGGTACTACGAGCAGTACTTC
TRBJ1-5 few TRBV7-9 - CASSLTTNQPQHF TGTGCCAGCAGCTTAACCACAAATCAGCCCCAGCATTTT
TRBJ2-5 - TRBV7-3 - CASSLTGRGGETQYF TGTGCCAGCAGCTTAACTGGAAGGGGGGGGGAGACCCAGTACTTC
TRBJ1-4 - TRBV19 - CASRSNREKLFF TGTGCCAGTAGGAGCAACAGGGAAAAACTGTTTTTT
TRBJ1-1 - TRBV25-1 - CASSEWGGNTEAFF TGTGCCAGCAGTGAATGGGGGGGGAACACTGAAGCTTTCTTT
TRBJ2-3 - TRBV7-2 - CASSLAFLRTDTQYF TGTGCCAGCAGCTTAGCTTTCCTCCGCACAGATACGCAGTATTTT
TRBJ2-2 - TRBV4-2 - CASSQEAVPTGELFF TGTGCCAGCAGCCAGGAAGCGGTCCCAACCGGGGAGCTGTTTTTT
TRBJ2-3 - TRBV10-3 TRBD2 CATGTSGGAFTDTQYF TGTGCTACCGGGACTAGCGGGGGGGCTTTCACAGATACGCAGTATTTT
TRBJ2-5 - TRBV7-2 TRBD1 CASSTMTGAAETQYF TGTGCCAGCAGCACAATGACAGGGGCGGCAGAGACCCAGTACTTC
TRBJ1-4 - TRBV7-9 TRBD1 CAVYPGTGFEKLFF TGTGCCGTATACCCCGGGACAGGCTTTGAAAAACTGTTTTTT
TRBJ1-2 - TRBV18 TRBD1 CASSPKGQGGYGYTF TGTGCCAGCTCACCAAAGGGACAGGGCGGCTATGGCTACACCTTC
TRBJ1-5 - TRBV9 TRBD1 CASSVGGGGQPQHF TGTGCCAGCAGCGTAGGAGGGGGCGGTCAGCCCCAGCATTTT
TRBJ2-3 - TRBV18 TRBD2 CASSPPPSGGTNTDTQYF TGTGCCAGCTCACCACCGCCTAGCGGGGGGACAAACACAGATACGCAGTATTTT
TRBJ1-2 - TRBV7-9 - CASSLDGQDYYGYTF TGTGCCAGCAGCTTAGACGGTCAGGACTACTATGGCTACACCTTC
TRBJ2-6 - TRBV7-3 - CASSLAGTGANVLTF TGTGCCAGCAGCTTAGCAGGGACTGGGGCCAACGTCCTGACTTTC
TRBJ1-2 once TRBV6-5 TRBD1 CASSYSSGRGYYGYTF TGTGCCAGCAGTTACTCGAGTGGCAGGGGGTACTATGGCTACACCTTC
TRBJ2-1 - TRBV10-3 TRBD2 CAISDPRGSGTLYNEQFF TGTGCCATCAGTGATCCCCGGGGTAGCGGGACTCTCTACAATGAGCAGTTCTTC
TRBJ1-1 - TRBV6-5 - CASSFGQLNTEAFF TGTGCCAGCAGTTTCGGACAGCTGAACACTGAAGCTTTCTTT
TRBJ2-7 - TRBV5-6 TRBD2 CASSLGLAGGAYEQYF TGTGCCAGCAGCTTGGGACTAGCGGGAGGTGCCTACGAGCAGTACTTC
TRBJ1-1 - TRBV7-2 TRBD1 CASSVGTVSTEAFF TGTGCCAGCAGCGTCGGGACAGTGAGTACTGAAGCTTTCTTT
TRBJ1-1 - TRBV28 - CASSLIETMNTEAFF TGTGCCAGCAGTTTAATCGAGACTATGAACACTGAAGCTTTCTTT